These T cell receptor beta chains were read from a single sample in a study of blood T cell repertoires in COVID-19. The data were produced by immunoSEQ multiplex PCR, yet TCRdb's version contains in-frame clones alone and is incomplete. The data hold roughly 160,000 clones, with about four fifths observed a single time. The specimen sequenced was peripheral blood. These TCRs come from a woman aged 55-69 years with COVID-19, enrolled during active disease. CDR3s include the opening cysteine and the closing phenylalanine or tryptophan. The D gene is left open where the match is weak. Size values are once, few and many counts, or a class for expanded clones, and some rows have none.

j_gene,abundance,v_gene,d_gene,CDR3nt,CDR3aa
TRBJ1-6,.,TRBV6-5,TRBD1,TGTGCCAGCAGGTTCGGGACAGTTAAAAATTCACCCCTCCACTTT,CASRFGTVKNSPLHF
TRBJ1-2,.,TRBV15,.,TGTGCCACCAGCAGAGATAAGATGGGATTGGAGGGAATTGGCTACACCTTC,CATSRDKMGLEGIGYTF
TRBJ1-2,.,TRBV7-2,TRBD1,TGTGCCAGCAGCTATCTCCGGGACAGTATTCTCTATGGCTACACCTTC,CASSYLRDSILYGYTF
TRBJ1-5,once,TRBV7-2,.,TGTGCCAGCAGCTTAGTTCCAGGCCAGCCCCAGCATTTT,CASSLVPGQPQHF
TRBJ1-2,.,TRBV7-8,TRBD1,TGTGCCAGCAGCTCCGACAGGGTTAATGGCTACACCTTC,CASSSDRVNGYTF
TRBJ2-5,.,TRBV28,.,TGTGCCAGCAGTTTACGGAGGTCGGAGACCCAGTACTTC,CASSLRRSETQYF
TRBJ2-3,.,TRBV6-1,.,TGTGCCAGCAGTGATCAGTCCACAGATACGCAGTATTTT,CASSDQSTDTQYF
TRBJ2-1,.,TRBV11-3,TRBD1,TGTGCCAGCAGCCCCGGGACAGGGAACAATGAGCAGTTCTTC,CASSPGTGNNEQFF
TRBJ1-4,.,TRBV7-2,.,TGTGCCAGCAGGCGTGGGAGGAATGAAAAACTGTTTTTT,CASRRGRNEKLFF
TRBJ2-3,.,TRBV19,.,TGTGCCAGTAGTTCTTGGGGGGGCATCACAGATACGCAGTATTTT,CASSSWGGITDTQYF
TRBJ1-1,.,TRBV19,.,TGTGCCAGTAGAGCAGGTTGGGGCCGGCAGGAGAACACTGAAGCTTTCTTT,CASRAGWGRQENTEAFF
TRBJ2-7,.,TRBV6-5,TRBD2,TGTGCCAGCCGAGTTGGGGCTAGCGGGAGCTACGAGCAGTACTTC,CASRVGASGSYEQYF
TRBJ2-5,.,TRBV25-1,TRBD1,TGTGCCAGCAGTGAATGGATAGGGGGCGGTGAGACCCAGTACTTC,CASSEWIGGGETQYF
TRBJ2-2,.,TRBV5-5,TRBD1,TGTGCCAGCAGCTTGGAGACAGGGTTCGGCGGGGAGCTGTTTTTT,CASSLETGFGGELFF
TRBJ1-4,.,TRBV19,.,TGTGCCAGTAGTATAGACGGTCGTGCAACTAATGAAAAACTGTTTTTT,CASSIDGRATNEKLFF
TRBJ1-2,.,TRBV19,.,TGTGCCAGTAGTATATGGCAGGGAGGCGATGGCTACACCTTC,CASSIWQGGDGYTF